This TCR beta chain originates from a study of cytomegalovirus exposure and HLA in healthy donors. Amplification used 60 Vbeta primers and 13 Jbeta primers. Generated by immunoSEQ multiplex PCR, the TCRdb table keeps only in-frame clones and is missing some. Of 160,000 or so clones listed, over 60% are singletons. The CDR3 totals 15 residues. The germline gives CDR1 ENHRY, CDR2 SYGVKD. V lost 7 bases to trimming and J lost 2 bases; unmatched junction nucleotides: 11. The chain joins TRBV10-3 to TRBJ2-7; 7 bases agree with TRBD1. The sequence came from a young woman in good health and CMV-seronegative. Material for sequencing was PBMCs. The CDR3 nucleotides read TGTGCCATCAAACCCGGGACAGCTGGGGCCTACGAGCAGTACTTC. This translates into CAIKPGTAGAYEQYF.